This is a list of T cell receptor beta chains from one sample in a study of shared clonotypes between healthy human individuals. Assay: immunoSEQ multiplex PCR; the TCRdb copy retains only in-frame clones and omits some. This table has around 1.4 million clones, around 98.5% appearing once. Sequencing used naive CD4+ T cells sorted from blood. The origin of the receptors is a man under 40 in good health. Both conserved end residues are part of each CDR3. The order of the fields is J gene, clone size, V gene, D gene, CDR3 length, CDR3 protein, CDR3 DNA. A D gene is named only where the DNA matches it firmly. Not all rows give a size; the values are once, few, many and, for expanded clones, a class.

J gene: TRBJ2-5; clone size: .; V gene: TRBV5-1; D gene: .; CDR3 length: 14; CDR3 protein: CASSLLGNQETQYF; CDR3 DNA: TGCGCCAGCAGCTTGCTGGGTAATCAAGAGACCCAGTACTTC
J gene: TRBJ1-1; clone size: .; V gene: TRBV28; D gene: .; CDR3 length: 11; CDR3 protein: CASSPPPGAFF; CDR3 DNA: TGTGCCAGCAGTCCACCTCCGGGCGCTTTCTTT
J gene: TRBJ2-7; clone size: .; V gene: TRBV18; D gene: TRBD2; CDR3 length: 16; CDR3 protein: CASSSSLAGKLYEQYF; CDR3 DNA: TGTGCCAGCTCATCCTCCTTAGCGGGGAAACTCTACGAGCAGTACTTC
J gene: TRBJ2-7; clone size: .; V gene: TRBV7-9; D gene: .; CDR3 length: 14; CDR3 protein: CASSSLGRSYEQYF; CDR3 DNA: TGTGCCAGCAGTTCGTTGGGCCGCTCCTACGAGCAGTACTTC
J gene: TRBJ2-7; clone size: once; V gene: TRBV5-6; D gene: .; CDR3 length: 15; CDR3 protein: CASSFRGHNSYEQYF; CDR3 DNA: TGTGCCAGCAGCTTCAGGGGACACAACTCCTACGAGCAGTACTTC
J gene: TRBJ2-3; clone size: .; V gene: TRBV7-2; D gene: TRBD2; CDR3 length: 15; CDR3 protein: CASSLGGGATDTQYF; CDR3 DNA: TGTGCCAGCAGCTTAGGGGGAGGGGCTACAGATACGCAGTATTTT
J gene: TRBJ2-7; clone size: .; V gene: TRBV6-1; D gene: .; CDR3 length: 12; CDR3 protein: CASTGQPYEQYF; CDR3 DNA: TGTGCCAGCACAGGGCAGCCCTACGAGCAGTACTTC
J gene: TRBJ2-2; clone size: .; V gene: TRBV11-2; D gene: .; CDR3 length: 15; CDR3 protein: CASSPLRGDTGELFF; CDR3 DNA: TGTGCCAGCAGTCCACTCCGGGGCGACACCGGGGAGCTGTTTTTT
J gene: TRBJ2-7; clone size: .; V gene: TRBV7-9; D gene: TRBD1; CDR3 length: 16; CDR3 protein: CASSLGQVGDSYEQYF; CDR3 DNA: TGTGCCAGCAGCTTGGGACAGGTGGGAGACTCCTACGAGCAGTACTTC
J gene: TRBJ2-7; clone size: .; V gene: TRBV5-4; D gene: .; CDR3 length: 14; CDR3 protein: CASSFIPGKYEQYF; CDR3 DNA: TGTGCCAGCAGCTTTATACCAGGGAAGTACGAGCAGTACTTC
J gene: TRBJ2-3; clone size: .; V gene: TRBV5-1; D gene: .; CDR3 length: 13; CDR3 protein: CASKLGLTDTQYF; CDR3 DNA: TGCGCCAGCAAACTTGGACTCACAGATACGCAGTATTTT
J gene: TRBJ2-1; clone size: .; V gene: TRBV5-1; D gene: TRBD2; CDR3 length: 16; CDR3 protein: CASSPQLAGVVHEQFF; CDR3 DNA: TGCGCCAGCAGCCCCCAACTAGCGGGAGTAGTACATGAGCAGTTCTTC
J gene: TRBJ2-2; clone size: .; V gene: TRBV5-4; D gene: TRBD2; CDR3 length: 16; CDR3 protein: CASSSGTSGSSGELFF; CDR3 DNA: TGTGCCAGCAGCTCTGGGACTAGCGGGAGTTCCGGGGAGCTGTTTTTT
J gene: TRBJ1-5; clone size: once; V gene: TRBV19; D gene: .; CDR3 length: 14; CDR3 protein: CASTNRRYNQPQHF; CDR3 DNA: TGTGCCAGTACCAACCGGAGATACAATCAGCCCCAGCATTTT
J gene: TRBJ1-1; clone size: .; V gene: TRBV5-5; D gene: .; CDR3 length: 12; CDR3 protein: CASSLEGTEAFF; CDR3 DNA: TGTGCCAGCAGCTTGGAAGGGACTGAAGCTTTCTTT
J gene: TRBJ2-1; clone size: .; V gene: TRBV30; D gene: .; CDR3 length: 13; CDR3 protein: CAWTRDTYNEQFF; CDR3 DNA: TGTGCCTGGACTCGGGACACATACAATGAGCAGTTCTTC
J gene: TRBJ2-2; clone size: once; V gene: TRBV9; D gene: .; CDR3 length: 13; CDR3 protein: CASSVAGTGELFF; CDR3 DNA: TGTGCCAGCAGCGTAGCCGGGACCGGGGAGCTGTTTTTT
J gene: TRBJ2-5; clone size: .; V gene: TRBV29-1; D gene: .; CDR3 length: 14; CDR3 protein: CSASALRTVGTQYF; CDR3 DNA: TGCAGCGCCAGCGCCCTTCGGACCGTGGGGACCCAGTACTTC
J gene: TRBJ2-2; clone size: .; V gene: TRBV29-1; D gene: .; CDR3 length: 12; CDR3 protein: CSVVLADGELFF; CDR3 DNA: TGCAGCGTTGTTTTGGCAGACGGGGAGCTGTTTTTT
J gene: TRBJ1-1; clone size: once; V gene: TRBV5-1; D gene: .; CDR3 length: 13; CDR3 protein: CASSRTVNTEAFF; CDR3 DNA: TGCGCCAGCAGCCGGACGGTGAACACTGAAGCTTTCTTT
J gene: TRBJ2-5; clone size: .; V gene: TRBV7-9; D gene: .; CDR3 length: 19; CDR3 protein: CASSLLWSGERRQEETQYF; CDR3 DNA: TGTGCCAGCAGCTTATTATGGTCGGGGGAGCGGAGGCAGGAAGAGACCCAGTACTTC
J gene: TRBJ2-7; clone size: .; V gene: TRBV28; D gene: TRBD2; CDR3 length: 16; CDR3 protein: CASSPGTSGRPYEQYF; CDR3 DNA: TGTGCCAGCAGTCCAGGGACTAGCGGAAGACCCTACGAGCAGTACTTC
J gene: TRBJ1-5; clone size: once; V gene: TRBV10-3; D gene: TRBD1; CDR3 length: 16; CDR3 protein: CATAAHRDRSNQPQHF; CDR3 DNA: TGTGCCACCGCCGCCCACAGGGACAGGAGTAATCAGCCCCAGCATTTT
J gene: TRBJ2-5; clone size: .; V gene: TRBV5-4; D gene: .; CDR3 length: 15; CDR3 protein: CASSLPSRDKETQYF; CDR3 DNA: TGTGCCAGCAGCTTGCCTTCGCGGGACAAAGAGACCCAGTACTTC
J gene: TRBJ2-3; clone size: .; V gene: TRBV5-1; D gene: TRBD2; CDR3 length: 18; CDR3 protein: CASSTGLAGGNFTDTQYF; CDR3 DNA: TGCGCCAGCAGCACAGGACTAGCGGGAGGTAACTTCACAGATACGCAGTATTTT
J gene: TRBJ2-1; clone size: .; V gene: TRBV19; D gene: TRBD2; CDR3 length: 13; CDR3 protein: CVPGLAGNNEQFF; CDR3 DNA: TGTGTCCCTGGACTAGCGGGGAACAATGAGCAGTTCTTC
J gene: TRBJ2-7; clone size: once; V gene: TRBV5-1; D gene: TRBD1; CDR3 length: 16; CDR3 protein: CASSLEGTGVSYEQYF; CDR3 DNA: TGCGCCAGCAGCTTGGAGGGGACAGGGGTATCCTACGAGCAGTACTTC
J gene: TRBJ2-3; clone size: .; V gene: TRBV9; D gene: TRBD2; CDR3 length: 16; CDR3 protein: CASSPQLAGVRDTQYF; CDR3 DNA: TGTGCCAGCAGCCCCCAACTAGCGGGAGTTAGAGATACGCAGTATTTT
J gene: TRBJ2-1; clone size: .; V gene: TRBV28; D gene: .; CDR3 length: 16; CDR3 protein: CASSPLKGRENNEQFF; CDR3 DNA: TGTGCCAGCAGTCCCCTGAAGGGACGGGAGAACAATGAGCAGTTCTTC
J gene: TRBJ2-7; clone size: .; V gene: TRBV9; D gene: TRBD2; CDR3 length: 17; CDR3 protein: CASSVASSGSISYEQYF; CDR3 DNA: TGTGCCAGCAGCGTAGCGTCTAGCGGGAGTATCTCCTACGAGCAGTACTTC
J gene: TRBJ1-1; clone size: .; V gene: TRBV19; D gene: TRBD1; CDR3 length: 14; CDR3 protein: CASSQQGADTEAFF; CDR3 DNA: TGTGCCAGTAGCCAACAGGGGGCTGACACTGAAGCTTTCTTT
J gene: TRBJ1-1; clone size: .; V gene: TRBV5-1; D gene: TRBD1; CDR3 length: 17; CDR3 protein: CASSIMTGGPANTEAFF; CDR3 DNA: TGCGCCAGCAGCATAATGACAGGGGGCCCGGCGAACACTGAAGCTTTCTTT
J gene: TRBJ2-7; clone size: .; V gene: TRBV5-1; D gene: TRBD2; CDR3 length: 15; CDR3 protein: CASRLGLERGYEQYF; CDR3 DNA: TGCGCCAGCAGGCTAGGACTAGAGAGAGGCTACGAGCAGTACTTC
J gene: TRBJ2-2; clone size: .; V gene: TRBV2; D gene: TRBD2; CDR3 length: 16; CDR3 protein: CASKASTSGMTGELFF; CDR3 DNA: TGTGCCAGCAAGGCTTCGACTAGCGGGATGACCGGGGAGCTGTTTTTT
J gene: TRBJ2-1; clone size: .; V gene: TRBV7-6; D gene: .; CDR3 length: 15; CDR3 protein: CASSLRDNLRNEQFF; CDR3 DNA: TGTGCCAGCAGCTTAAGGGACAACCTTCGGAATGAGCAGTTCTTC
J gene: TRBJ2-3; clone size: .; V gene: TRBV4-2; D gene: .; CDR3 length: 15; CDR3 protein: CASSQDISGTDTQYF; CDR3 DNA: TGTGCCAGCAGCCAAGATATATCGGGCACAGATACGCAGTATTTT
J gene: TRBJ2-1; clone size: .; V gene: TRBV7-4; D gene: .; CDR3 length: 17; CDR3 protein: CASSLARGERFDNEQFF; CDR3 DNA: TGTGCCAGCAGCTTAGCGCGCGGGGAGCGGTTCGACAATGAGCAGTTCTTC
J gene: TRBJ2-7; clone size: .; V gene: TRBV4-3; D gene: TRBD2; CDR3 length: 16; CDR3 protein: CASSQGPGTSSYEQYF; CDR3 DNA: TGCGCCAGCAGCCAAGGTCCCGGGACTAGCTCCTACGAGCAGTACTTC
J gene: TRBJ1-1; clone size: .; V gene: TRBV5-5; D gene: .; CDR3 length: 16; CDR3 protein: CASSLEGTVRGTEAFF; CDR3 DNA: TGTGCCAGCAGCTTGGAAGGGACCGTCAGGGGCACTGAAGCTTTCTTT
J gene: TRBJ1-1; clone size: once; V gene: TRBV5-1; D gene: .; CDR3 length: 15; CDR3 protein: CASNPGHRPNTEAFF; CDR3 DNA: TGCGCCAGCAACCCGGGACACCGTCCGAACACTGAAGCTTTCTTT
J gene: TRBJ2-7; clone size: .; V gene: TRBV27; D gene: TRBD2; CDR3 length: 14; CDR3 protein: CASSLFSGAYEQYF; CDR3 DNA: TGTGCCAGCAGTTTATTTAGCGGGGCCTACGAGCAGTACTTC
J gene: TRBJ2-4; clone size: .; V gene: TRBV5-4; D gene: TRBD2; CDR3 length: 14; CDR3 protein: CASSLAGGGDIQYF; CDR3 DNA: TGTGCCAGCAGCTTAGCGGGAGGAGGGGACATTCAGTACTTC
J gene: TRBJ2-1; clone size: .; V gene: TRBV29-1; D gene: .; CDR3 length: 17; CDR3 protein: CSVEDREWAYSYNEQFF; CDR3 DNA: TGCAGCGTTGAAGATCGGGAGTGGGCCTACTCCTACAATGAGCAGTTCTTC
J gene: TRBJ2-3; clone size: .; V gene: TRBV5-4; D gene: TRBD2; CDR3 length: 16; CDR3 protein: CASSLQAGGRGDTQYF; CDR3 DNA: TGTGCCAGCAGCTTACAAGCGGGAGGGCGAGGAGATACGCAGTATTTT
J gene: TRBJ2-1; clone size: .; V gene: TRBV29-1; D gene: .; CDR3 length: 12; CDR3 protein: CSALRTLGEQFF; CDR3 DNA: TGCAGCGCGTTAAGGACCCTAGGGGAGCAGTTCTTC
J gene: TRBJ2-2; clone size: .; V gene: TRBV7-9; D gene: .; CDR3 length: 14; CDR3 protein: CASSFDLNTGELFF; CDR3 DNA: TGTGCCAGCAGCTTTGACCTGAACACCGGGGAGCTGTTTTTT
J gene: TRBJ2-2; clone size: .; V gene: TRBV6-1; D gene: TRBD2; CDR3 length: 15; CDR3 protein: CASCSGRPHTGELFF; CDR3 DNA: TGTGCCAGCTGTAGCGGGAGGCCCCACACCGGGGAGCTGTTTTTT
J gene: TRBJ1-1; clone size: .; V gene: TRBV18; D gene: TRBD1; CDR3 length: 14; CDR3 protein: CASSQPGQASEAFF; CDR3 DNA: TGTGCCAGCTCACAACCGGGACAGGCTTCTGAAGCTTTCTTT
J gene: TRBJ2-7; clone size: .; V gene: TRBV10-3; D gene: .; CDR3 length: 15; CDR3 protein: CAISDGLAGSYEQYF; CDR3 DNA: TGTGCCATCAGTGATGGGCTAGCTGGGTCCTACGAGCAGTACTTC
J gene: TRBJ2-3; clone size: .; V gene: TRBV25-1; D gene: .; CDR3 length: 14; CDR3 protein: CASKDQRGTDTQYF; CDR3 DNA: TGTGCCAGCAAGGATCAGCGGGGCACAGATACGCAGTATTTT
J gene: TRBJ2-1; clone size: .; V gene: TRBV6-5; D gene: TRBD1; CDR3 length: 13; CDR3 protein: CASRKTGSNEQFF; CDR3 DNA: TGTGCCAGCAGGAAGACAGGGAGCAATGAGCAGTTCTTC
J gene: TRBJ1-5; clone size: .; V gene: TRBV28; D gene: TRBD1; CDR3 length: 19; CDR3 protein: CASRNKPGQGGYSGQPQHF; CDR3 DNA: TGTGCCAGCAGAAATAAACCGGGACAGGGGGGCTATAGCGGTCAGCCCCAGCATTTT
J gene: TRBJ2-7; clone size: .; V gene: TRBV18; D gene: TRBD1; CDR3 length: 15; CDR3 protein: CASSPLSGQGGEQYF; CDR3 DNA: TGTGCCAGCTCACCCCTCTCAGGACAGGGCGGCGAGCAGTACTTC
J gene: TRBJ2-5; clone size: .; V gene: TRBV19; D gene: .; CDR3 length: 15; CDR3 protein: CASSTGGLDQETQYF; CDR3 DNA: TGTGCCAGTAGTACGGGGGGCCTAGACCAAGAGACCCAGTACTTC